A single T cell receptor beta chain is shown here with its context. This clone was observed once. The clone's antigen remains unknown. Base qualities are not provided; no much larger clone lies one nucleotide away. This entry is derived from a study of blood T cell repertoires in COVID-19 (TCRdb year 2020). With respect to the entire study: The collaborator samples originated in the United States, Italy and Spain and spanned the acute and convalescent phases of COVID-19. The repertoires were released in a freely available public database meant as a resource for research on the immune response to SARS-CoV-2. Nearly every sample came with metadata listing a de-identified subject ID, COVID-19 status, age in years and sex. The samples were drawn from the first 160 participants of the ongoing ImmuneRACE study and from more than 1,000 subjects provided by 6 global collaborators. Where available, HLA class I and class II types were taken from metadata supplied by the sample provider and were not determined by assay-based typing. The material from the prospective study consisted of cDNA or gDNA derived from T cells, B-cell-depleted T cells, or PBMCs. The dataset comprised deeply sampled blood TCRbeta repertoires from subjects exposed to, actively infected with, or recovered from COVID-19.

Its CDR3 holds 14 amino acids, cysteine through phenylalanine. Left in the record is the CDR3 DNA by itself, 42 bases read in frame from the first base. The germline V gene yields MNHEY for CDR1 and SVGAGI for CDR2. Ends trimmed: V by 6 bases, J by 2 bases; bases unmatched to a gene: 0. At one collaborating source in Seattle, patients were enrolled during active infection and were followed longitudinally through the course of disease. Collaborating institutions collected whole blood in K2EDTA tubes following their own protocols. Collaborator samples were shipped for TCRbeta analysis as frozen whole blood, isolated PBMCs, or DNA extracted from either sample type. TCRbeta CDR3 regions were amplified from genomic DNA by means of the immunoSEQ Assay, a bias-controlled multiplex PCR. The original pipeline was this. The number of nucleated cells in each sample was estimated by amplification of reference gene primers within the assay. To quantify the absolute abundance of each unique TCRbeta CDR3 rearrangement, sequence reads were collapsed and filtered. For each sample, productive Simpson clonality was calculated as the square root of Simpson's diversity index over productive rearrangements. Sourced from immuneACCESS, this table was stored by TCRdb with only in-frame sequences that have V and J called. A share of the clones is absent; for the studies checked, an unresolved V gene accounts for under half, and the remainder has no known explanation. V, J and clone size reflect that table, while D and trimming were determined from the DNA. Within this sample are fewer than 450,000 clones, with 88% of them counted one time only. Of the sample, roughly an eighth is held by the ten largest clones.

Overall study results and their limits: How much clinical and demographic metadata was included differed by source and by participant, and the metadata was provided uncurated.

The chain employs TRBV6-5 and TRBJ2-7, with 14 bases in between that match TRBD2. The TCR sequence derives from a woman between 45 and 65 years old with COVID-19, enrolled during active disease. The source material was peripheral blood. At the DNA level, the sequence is TGTGCCAGCAGGGGACTAGCGGGGGCCTACGAGCAGTACTTC. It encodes CASRGLAGAYEQYF.